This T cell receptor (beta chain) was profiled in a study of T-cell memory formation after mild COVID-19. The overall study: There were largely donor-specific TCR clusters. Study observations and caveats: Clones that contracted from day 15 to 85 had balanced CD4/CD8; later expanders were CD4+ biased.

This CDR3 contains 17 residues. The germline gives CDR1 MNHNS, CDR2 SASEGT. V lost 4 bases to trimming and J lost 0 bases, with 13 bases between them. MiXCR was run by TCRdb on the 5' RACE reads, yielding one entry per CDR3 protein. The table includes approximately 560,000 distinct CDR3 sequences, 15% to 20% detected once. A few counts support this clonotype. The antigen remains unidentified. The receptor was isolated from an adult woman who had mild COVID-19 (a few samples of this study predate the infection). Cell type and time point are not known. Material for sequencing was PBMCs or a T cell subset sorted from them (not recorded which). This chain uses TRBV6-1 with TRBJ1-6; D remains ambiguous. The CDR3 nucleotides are TGTGCCAGCAGTGCTTACAGCATTAGCTCCTATAATTCACCCCTCCACTTT. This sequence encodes CASSAYSISSYNSPLHF.